This is a list of T cell receptor beta chains from one sample in a study of T-cell memory formation after mild COVID-19. Each CDR3 protein gets one entry after TCRdb re-called the 5' RACE reads with MiXCR. This table holds approximately 500,000 distinct CDR3 sequences, roughly 23% found once. Sequenced: PBMCs or a T cell subset sorted from them (not recorded which). These receptor sequences come from an adult woman who had mild COVID-19 (a few samples of this study predate the infection). Cell type and time point are not known. Each CDR3 is given with its conserved first and last residue. A D gene is named only where the DNA matches it firmly. Clone size is stated in some rows and not others, as once, few, many or a class when expanded.

TRBJ1-1,TRBV20-1,few,-,CSAARTGNTEAFF
TRBJ1-5,TRBV21-1,-,-,CASSKTDNQPQHF
TRBJ2-1,TRBV4-1,many,-,CASSNRGLSHNEQFF
TRBJ2-4,TRBV4-3,-,TRBD2,CASSQEWGLAGQNIQYF
TRBJ2-7,TRBV4-3,-,TRBD2,CASSLLLRTSGNSYEQYF
TRBJ2-3,TRBV3-1,-,TRBD2,CASSQEWTSGRTDTQYF
TRBJ1-2,TRBV4-1,few,TRBD1,CASSPHGTGENYGYTF
TRBJ2-6,TRBV30,once,-,CAWSDPVGWDSGANVLTF
TRBJ2-7,TRBV7-9,-,TRBD1,CASSSQGDGQYF
TRBJ2-3,TRBV12-3/TRBV12-4,few,-,CASSLRDWPTGTDTQYF
TRBJ2-5,TRBV12-3/TRBV12-4,-,TRBD2,CASSLGTSGSQETQYF
TRBJ2-1,TRBV7-2,many,-,CASSLINEQFF
TRBJ2-5,TRBV20-1,few,TRBD2,CSARAAGRETQYF
TRBJ2-7,TRBV4-3,-,TRBD2,CASSHLSLAGGAYEQYF
TRBJ2-5,TRBV7-2,few,TRBD1,CASSLADREETQYF
TRBJ1-1,TRBV27,-,TRBD1,CASSRDRVAGAFF
TRBJ2-7,TRBV4-2,few,-,CASSQGDSLYEQYF
TRBJ2-3,TRBV6-6,-,-,CASSDPGPTDTQYF
TRBJ2-1,TRBV5-1,-,-,CASSLFDYSSYNEQFF
TRBJ2-3,TRBV20-1,few,-,CSARALIRGSTDTQYF
TRBJ2-7,TRBV6-1,-,-,CASSPRRGGNEQYF
TRBJ1-2,TRBV5-5,few,-,CASSPHVGGYTF
TRBJ1-3,TRBV10-3,-,-,CAISESTGETGNTIYF
TRBJ2-7,TRBV7-2,many,-,CASSPAADYEQYF
TRBJ2-5,TRBV5-5,few,TRBD1,CASSSPTGKETQYF
TRBJ1-5,TRBV4-1,-,-,CASSQDRGQGGGQPQHF
TRBJ2-7,TRBV12-3/TRBV12-4,many,TRBD1,CASSFGTGGFGPYEQYF
TRBJ1-1,TRBV3-1,-,-,CASSLTGYVFF
TRBJ1-1,TRBV12-3/TRBV12-4,-,-,CASTRQRLNTEAFF
TRBJ1-5,TRBV6-1,few,-,CASSVLAGNQPQHF
TRBJ2-1,TRBV9,-,-,CASSVGVGGGNYNEQFF
TRBJ2-2,TRBV4-3,-,-,CASSQGVGQSNTGELFF
TRBJ2-3,TRBV3-1,few,TRBD2,CASSQDWASGGDTQYF
TRBJ1-6,TRBV9,-,-,CASSPSSGPLHF
TRBJ2-3,TRBV6-5,-,-,CASTGGMRDTQYF
TRBJ2-7,TRBV6-5,few,-,CASSSRWGASSYEQYF
TRBJ1-2,TRBV20-1,-,TRBD1,CSARTGQGNYGYTF
TRBJ1-5,TRBV5-8,few,-,CASSLLYSSNQPQHF
TRBJ2-1,TRBV19,-,TRBD2,CASKNSGTSGGIYSYNEQFF
TRBJ2-2,TRBV7-3,-,-,CASSPITGELFF
TRBJ2-1,TRBV20-1,few,-,CSARAPTAVSSYNEQFF
TRBJ2-3,TRBV24-1,few,TRBD1,CATGPRDSADTQYF
TRBJ2-7,TRBV27,-,-,CASSSDMSGYEQYF
TRBJ2-3,TRBV12-3/TRBV12-4,few,-,CASGARDHKLTRGTDTQYF
TRBJ2-7,TRBV30,-,-,CAWEGLRDKDYEQYF
TRBJ2-1,TRBV18,few,TRBD2,CASSTLAGDHNEQFF
TRBJ1-2,TRBV10-2,few,TRBD1,CASSEDRVYGYTF
TRBJ2-5,TRBV5-4,-,-,CASSSGPGARETQYF
TRBJ2-5,TRBV4-2,few,TRBD2,CASSQLTWTSGGWKTQYF
TRBJ2-6,TRBV6-4,many,-,CASSDSGANVLTF
TRBJ1-6,TRBV5-1,-,TRBD1,CASSISGQGTNSPLHF
TRBJ2-5,TRBV7-6,-,TRBD2,CASMVGTSGSWETQYF